The 18 T cell receptor beta chains presented below share a single source sample, sequenced in a study of T cells in Graves' hyperthyroidism and ophthalmopathy. Regions amplified from RNA transcripts were the TCR beta CDR3 regions. The HTBI primer set drove a first-round RT-PCR of the TCR CDR3. TCRdb reprocessed the multiplex PCR reads via MiXCR and lists one record per CDR3 protein. The sample lists about 640,000 distinct CDR3 sequences; roughly 20% were seen once. Specimen: blood. These receptors all stem from a man aged 25-40 years with Graves' ophthalmopathy.

This clonotype has ten or more counts. The chain links TRBV20-1 to TRBJ1-2, with D possibly being TRBD1 (5 bases). The CDR3 runs 12 residues. Trimming pared 1 base from V and 7 bases from J, leaving 10 bases between. CDR1 is DFQATT and CDR2 is SNEGSKA in the germline V gene (reference sequence). The CDR3 DNA is TGCAGTGCTAGAGCGGGGCGGGGTGGCTACACCTTC. Its translation: CSARAGRGGYTF.

The chain is built from TRBV12-3 or TRBV12-4 and TRBJ2-2, with a possible D match to TRBD2 (6 bases). V gave up 6 bases and J gave up 7 bases, with 21 bases separating them. The CDR3 consists of 16 residues. CDR3 region: CASSPGGFGPSGELFF. CDR3 DNA: TGTGCCAGCAGCCCCGGGGGATTCGGGCCGAGCGGGGAGCTGTTTTTT.

This clonotype has ten or more counts. The chain has TRBV7-2 and TRBJ2-2, with TRBD1 identical over 9 bases. CDR1 is SGHTA and CDR2 is FQGNSA in the germline V gene. The CDR3 consists of 15 residues. Trimming at V came to 5 bases and at J to 0 bases, leaving 1 base not matched to a gene. CDR3 nucleotide sequence: TGTGCCAGCAGCAGACAGGGGGCGAACACCGGGGAGCTGTTTTTT. Residues: CASSRQGANTGELFF.

Only a few counts were recorded for this clonotype. The rearrangement links TRBV6-1 to TRBJ2-2; TRBD1 might be the D (5 bases). Per germline, CDR1 MNHNS and CDR2 SASEGT. With 10 bases removed from V and 0 bases from J, the gap between germline ends came to 12 bases. CDR3 size: 14 residues. This CDR3 reads CATTRTTNTGELFF. In DNA form, the CDR3 reads TGTGCCACGACGAGGACAACGAACACCGGGGAGCTGTTTTTT.

In this sample, this clonotype turned up many times. The chain couples TRBV30 to TRBJ1-5; D gene uncertain. Trimming took 0 bases from V and 4 from J, leaving 10 bases between them. The CDR3 runs to 14 residues. Germline CDR1 reads GTSNPN; CDR2 reads SVGIG (reference sequence). CDR3 nucleotide sequence: TGTGCCTGGAGTGTAGGAAGGAAAAATCAGCCCCAGCATTTT. Translation gives CAWSVGRKNQPQHF.

This clonotype was counted a few times. The rearrangement links TRBV5-5 to TRBJ1-1; 12 bases are shared with TRBD1. In germline, CDR1 is SGHKS, CDR2 YYEKEE (reference sequence). The V and J ends lost 2 bases and 4 bases, in that order; junction bases with no gene match: 9. The CDR3 is 17 residues long. Here the CDR3 DNA reads TGTGCCAGCAGCTTTGGGGACAGGGGGCGCGGTGGCACTGAAGCTTTCTTT. Amino acids: CASSFGDRGRGGTEAFF.

This clonotype was counted a few times. The CDR3 loop is CASWDQGDPSSYNEQFF. DNA for the CDR3: TGTGCCAGCTGGGACCAGGGGGACCCTAGCTCCTACAATGAGCAGTTCTTC. The chain joins TRBV12-3 or TRBV12-4 to TRBJ2-1; TRBD1 aligns across 7 bases. CDR3 length: 17 amino acids. V gave up 8 bases and J gave up 0 bases; unmatched junction bases: 13.

The chain is built from TRBV20-1 and TRBJ1-2, with unresolved D. V lost 3 bases to trimming and J lost 4 bases, with 12 bases between them. Germline V gene sequence: CDR1 DFQATT, CDR2 SNEGSKA (reference sequence). CDR3 size: 13 residues. The CDR3 nucleotides read TGCAGTGCTAGCGCCGGAACGGCCTATGGCTACACCTTC. Protein: CSASAGTAYGYTF.

Only a few counts were recorded for this clonotype. A clone one base away is much larger, so this may be a read error. V usage is TRBV28 and J usage is TRBJ2-1; unclear D gene. The CDR3 runs 10 residues. The germline V gene encodes CDR1 MDHEN and CDR2 SYDVKM. V was shortened by 5 bases and J by 6 bases, with 2 bases between the two germline ends. CDR3 sequence: CASSTNEQFF. CDR3 coding DNA: TGTGCCAGCAGTACCAATGAGCAGTTCTTC.

The chain combines TRBV20-1 with TRBJ2-5; a possible D gene is TRBD1 (6 bases). V was pared by 2 bases and J by 2 bases, with 15 bases between. This CDR3 is built from 15 residues. Germline loops: CDR1 DFQATT, CDR2 SNEGSKA (reference sequence). The CDR3 spells CSARILDSSQETQYF. As DNA, the CDR3 is TGCAGTGCTAGAATCCTGGACAGCTCTCAAGAGACCCAGTACTTC.

This clonotype has a handful of counts. This chain connects TRBV7-9 to TRBJ2-7, with no clear D. The CDR3 runs 12 residues. CDR1 SEHNR and CDR2 FQNEAQ come from the germline V gene (reference sequence). V was clipped by 4 bases and J by 6 bases, with 10 bases between them. The CDR3 DNA reads as TGTGCCAGCAGCTGGACCCCCTTCGAGCAGTACTTC. As protein: CASSWTPFEQYF.

This clonotype was detected many times. This chain connects TRBV27 to TRBJ2-7; 13 bases are shared with TRBD2. This CDR3 is 16 amino acids long. After removal of 5 bases from V and 5 bases from J, the junction contained 9 bases not matched to a gene. Germline V gene lookup returns CDR1 MNHEY and CDR2 SMNVEV (reference sequence). CDR3 DNA sequence: TGTGCCAGCAGTCCGGGACTAGCGGGGTTGAACCACGAGCAGTACTTC. It encodes CASSPGLAGLNHEQYF.

The chain uses TRBV2 and TRBJ2-5; 13 bases align to TRBD2. The CDR3 is 17 amino acids. Germline lookup yields CDR1 SNHLY and CDR2 FYNNEI. V shed 6 bases and J 5 bases; nucleotides not matched to a gene: 12. This chain's CDR3 is CASSRTSGRALVETQYF. The CDR3, as DNA: TGTGCCAGCAGCCGTACTAGCGGGAGGGCCCTCGTGGAGACCCAGTACTTC.

The chain combines TRBV20-1 with TRBJ1-1, with TRBD1 as a possible D gene (6 bases). This CDR3 contains 12 residues. In germline, CDR1 is DFQATT, CDR2 SNEGSKA (reference sequence). The CDR3 region has the DNA TGCATCCCCGGGGACATTTGGGGGGAAGCTTTCTTT. It codes for CIPGDIWGEAFF.

This clonotype was recorded a few times. A much larger clone differs by one base, so this may be a read error. The V gene is TRBV30, the J gene TRBJ2-1; the D is unclear. CDR1 and CDR2 (germline): GTSNPN, SVGIG (reference sequence). The length of the CDR3 is 14 residues. For the CDR3, the DNA is TGTGCCTGGGAGCGAGCCTCCCCCTACAATGAGCAGTCCTTC. Translation: CAWERASPYNEQSF.

This clonotype was seen repeatedly, ten times or more. The rearrangement uses TRBV12-3 or TRBV12-4 and TRBJ1-2, with 7 bases that match TRBD1. The CDR3 sequence is 15 residues long. Trimming at V came to 1 base and at J to 4 bases, leaving 6 bases not matched to a gene. The CDR3 DNA reads TGTGCCAGCAGTTTAGGGGTACAGGGGAGCTATGGCTACACCTTC. Encoded protein: CASSLGVQGSYGYTF.

The J gene is TRBJ1-1, the V gene TRBV28; D possibly corresponds to TRBD1 (6 bases). Between the trimmed V and J ends, which lost 6 bases and 6 bases, there was a span of 14 bases. CDR1 is MDHEN and CDR2 is SYDVKM in the germline V gene. The CDR3 runs 13 residues. The DNA of the CDR3 is TGTGCCAGCAGCCGAAATACAGGGTCTGAAGCTTTCTTT. Its protein is CASSRNTGSEAFF.

Many counts were recorded for this clonotype. V and J are TRBV20-1 and TRBJ2-7; 11 nucleotides match TRBD1. The CDR3 runs to 13 residues. Germline assignment: CDR1 DFQATT and CDR2 SNEGSKA (reference sequence). The V gene end was trimmed by 6 bases and the J gene end by 4 bases; junction bases not matched to a gene: 5. The CDR3 here is CSAVGQGGYEQYF. The DNA for the CDR3 is TGCAGTGCGGTGGGACAGGGGGGATACGAGCAGTACTTC.